This TCR beta chain emerged from a study of T-cell memory formation after mild COVID-19. This clonotype has a single count. The antigen is not known. Overall study findings and caveats: Those CD4+ clones that contracted were mainly in CM and EM (CD8+ ones in EMRA). A subset of responding clones appeared in pre-infection memory, suggesting cross-reactive memory joined.

Using its own MiXCR run on the 5' RACE reads, TCRdb lists one record per CDR3 protein. The table lists approximately 340,000 distinct CDR3 sequences, around 13% of them singletons, with 20% to 25% in the top ten. Sample: PBMCs or a T cell subset sorted from them (not recorded which). The clonotype originates from a man younger than 30 who had mild COVID-19 (a few samples of this study predate the infection). Cell type and time point are not known.

In nucleotides, the CDR3 is TGTGCCAGCAGCCAAGAAACCGACACCCGCACAGATACGCAGTATTTT. Its protein is CASSQETDTRTDTQYF. The J gene is TRBJ2-3, the V gene TRBV14, with no clear D. V dropped 0 bases and J dropped 1 base, with 11 bases sitting between them. The V gene's germline CDR1 is SGHDN and CDR2 FVKESK. CDR3 size: 16 residues.